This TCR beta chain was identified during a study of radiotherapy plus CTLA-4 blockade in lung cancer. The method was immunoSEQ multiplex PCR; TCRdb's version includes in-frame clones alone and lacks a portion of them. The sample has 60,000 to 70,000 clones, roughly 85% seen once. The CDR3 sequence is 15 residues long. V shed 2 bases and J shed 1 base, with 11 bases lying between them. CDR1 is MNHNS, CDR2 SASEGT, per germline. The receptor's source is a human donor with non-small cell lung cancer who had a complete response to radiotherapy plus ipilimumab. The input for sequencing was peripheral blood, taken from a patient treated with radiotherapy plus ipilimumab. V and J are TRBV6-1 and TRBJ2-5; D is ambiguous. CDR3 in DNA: TGTGCCAGCAGTGAAATGTTGAGCCTCCAAGAGACCCAGTACTTC. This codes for CASSEMLSLQETQYF.